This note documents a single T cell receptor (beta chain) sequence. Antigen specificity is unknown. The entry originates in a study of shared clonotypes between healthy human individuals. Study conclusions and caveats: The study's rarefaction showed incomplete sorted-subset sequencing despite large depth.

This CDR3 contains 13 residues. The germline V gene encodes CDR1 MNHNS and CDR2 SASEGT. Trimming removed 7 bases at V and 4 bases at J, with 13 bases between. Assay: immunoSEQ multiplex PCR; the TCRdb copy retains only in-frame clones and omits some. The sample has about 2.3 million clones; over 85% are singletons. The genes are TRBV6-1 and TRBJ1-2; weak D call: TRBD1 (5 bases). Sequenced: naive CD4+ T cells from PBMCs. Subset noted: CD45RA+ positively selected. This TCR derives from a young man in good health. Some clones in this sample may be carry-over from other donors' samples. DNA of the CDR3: TGTGCCAGCAATATTCGGGGCTCCTATGGCTACACCTTC. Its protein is CASNIRGSYGYTF.